These 5 T cell receptor beta chains were all obtained from the same sample, sequenced in a study of shared clonotypes between healthy human individuals. TCRdb keeps only in-frame clones here, not all; method: immunoSEQ multiplex PCR. This table has about 2 million clones, about 95% appearing once. CD45RO negativity and positive selection for CCR7 defined naive CD8 cells, a population that excluded terminally differentiated effector memory CD45RA+ cells. Material for sequencing was naive CD8+ T cells sorted from blood. These receptors were obtained from a man between 18 and 35 years old in good health.

V is TRBV4-1 and J is TRBJ1-1, with 9 bases aligning to TRBD1. The CDR3 loop spans 15 amino acids. Germline V CDR1 and CDR2: MGHRA, YSYEKL. Unmatched junction bases numbered 7, after V lost 4 bases and J lost 4 bases. CDR3 residues: CASSRVQGAFTEAFF. The CDR3 coding sequence is TGCGCCAGCAGCCGCGTACAGGGGGCGTTCACTGAAGCTTTCTTT.

The chain recombines TRBV7-2 with TRBJ2-2; 14 bases map to TRBD2. The CDR3 totals 19 residues. Germline V gene sequence: CDR1 SGHTA, CDR2 FQGNSA. V was clipped by 5 bases and J by 1 base; unmatched bases: 9. The CDR3 DNA reads TGTGCCAGCAGCGCGGGACTAGCGGGAGAAGCCCTGAACACCGGGGAGCTGTTTTTT. Protein: CASSAGLAGEALNTGELFF.

The rearrangement uses TRBV5-6 and TRBJ2-7; the D gene is possibly TRBD2 (6 bases). The V and J ends lost 0 bases and 5 bases respectively, with 12 bases between them. Germline CDR1 is SGHDT and CDR2 is YYEEEE. The CDR3 is made up of 14 amino acids. In nucleotides, the CDR3 is TGTGCCAGCAGCTTGGGACTAGTATTCCACGAGCAGTACTTC. It encodes CASSLGLVFHEQYF.

The chain links TRBV4-3 to TRBJ1-5, with D hard to call. Looked up from germline, CDR1 is LGHNA and CDR2 is YSLEER. V shed 0 bases and J shed 1 base, with 13 bases lying between them. CDR3 size: 17 residues. The CDR3 DNA follows: TGCGCCAGCAGCCAAGATATTGCAGCCATGAGCAATCAGCCCCAGCATTTT. Its protein product is CASSQDIAAMSNQPQHF.

V gene TRBV27 combines with J gene TRBJ2-7; D remains unclear. The CDR3 has 15 residues. The V end was cut by 2 bases, the J end by 4 bases, with 15 bases between. The germline gives CDR1 MNHEY, CDR2 SMNVEV (reference sequence). The CDR3: CASSLGSGPFYEQYF. Here the CDR3 DNA reads TGTGCCAGCAGTTTAGGGTCAGGACCCTTTTACGAGCAGTACTTC.